The 8 T cell receptor beta chains in this list originate from one sample, sequenced in a study of Graves' ophthalmopathy and Graves' hyperthyroidism. RNA transcripts were the template, and TCR beta CDR3 regions were amplified from them. Second-round multiplex PCR came after a first-round RT-PCR that employed HTBI primers. One entry per CDR3 protein, called by TCRdb with MiXCR from the multiplex PCR reads. The table lists 400,000 or so distinct CDR3 sequences, 17% of them singletons, with 2.4% in the top ten. Specimen: peripheral blood. These TCRs come from an adult woman with stable Graves' hyperthyroidism.

This clonotype was seen a handful of times. The chain links TRBV6-1 to TRBJ1-3, with a possible D match to TRBD1 (5 bases). V was shortened by 6 bases and J by 0 bases, with 12 bases between the two germline ends. The germline V gene encodes CDR1 MNHNS and CDR2 SASEGT. The CDR3 extends over 15 amino acids. Here the CDR3 reads CASRLGTNSGNTIYF. In DNA form, the CDR3 reads TGTGCCAGCAGACTTGGGACCAACTCTGGAAACACCATATATTTT.

The rearrangement links TRBV27 to TRBJ1-2; D not certain. Trimming left V 5 bases short and J 0 bases short, with 16 bases between. The germline gives CDR1 MNHEY, CDR2 SMNVEV (reference sequence). The CDR3 covers 16 residues. CDR3 residues: CASSPLAGIANYGYTF. DNA for the CDR3: TGTGCCAGCAGTCCCCTGGCGGGTATCGCTAACTATGGCTACACCTTC.

This clonotype appeared many times. The rearrangement links TRBV7-9 to TRBJ1-2; D unresolved. The germline gives CDR1 SEHNR, CDR2 FQNEAQ (reference sequence). The V end lost 5 bases, the J end lost 5 bases, and 15 bases lay between the germline ends. This CDR3 is built from 14 residues. CDR3 nucleotides: TGTGCCAGCAGCGGCCGTAAACGGTCTTATGGCTACACCTTC. This codes for CASSGRKRSYGYTF.

There are a few counts of this clonotype. The chain employs TRBV10-3 and TRBJ2-7; 8 bases match TRBD2. Germline assignment: CDR1 ENHRY and CDR2 SYGVKD. This CDR3 comprises 12 residues. Trimming removed 8 bases from V and 2 bases from J; junction bases left unmatched: 2. Written as DNA, the CDR3 is TGTGCCATCCGGCGGGGGGCCTACGAGCAGTACTTC. Protein sequence: CAIRRGAYEQYF.

This clonotype appeared a few times. This chain joins TRBV30 and TRBJ1-1; D possibly corresponds to TRBD1 (5 bases). Germline values: CDR1 GTSNPN, CDR2 SVGIG (reference sequence). Trimming removed 5 bases from V and 3 bases from J, with 10 bases in between. CDR3 length: 12 amino acids. The CDR3 loop is CAWEGLDTEAFF. Written as DNA, the CDR3 is TGTGCCTGGGAGGGGTTGGACACTGAAGCTTTCTTT.

This clonotype was recorded at least ten times. The chain has TRBV9 and TRBJ1-1; D gene uncertain. Trimming pared 4 bases from V and 4 bases from J, leaving 11 bases between. The germline V gene encodes CDR1 SGDLS and CDR2 YYNGEE. The CDR3 has 13 residues. The CDR3 loop is CASSYTVSTEAFF. DNA of the CDR3: TGTGCCAGCAGCTACACGGTGAGCACTGAAGCTTTCTTT.

This clonotype was counted at least ten times. The V and J genes are TRBV6-1 and TRBJ1-2; D not resolved. V lost 6 bases and J lost 5, with 10 bases in between. This CDR3 is built from 12 residues. Germline values: CDR1 MNHNS, CDR2 SASEGT. The CDR3 is CASRGSEYGYTF. The CDR3 nucleotides are TGTGCCAGCAGGGGCTCCGAATATGGCTACACCTTC.

This clonotype has a count of ten or more. The chain is built from TRBV11-2 and TRBJ2-7; 10 bases match TRBD2. Germline loops: CDR1 SGHAT, CDR2 FQNNGV. The CDR3 length is 18 residues. V dropped 2 bases and J dropped 1; count of bases not matched to a gene: 11. CDR3 sequence: CASSLTRAGGTTSYEQYF. CDR3 DNA sequence: TGTGCCAGCAGCTTAACTCGAGCGGGAGGGACAACTTCCTACGAGCAGTACTTC.